This TCR beta chain was found in a study of radiation and T cells in renal cell carcinoma. CDR3 length: 14 amino acids. CDR1 is LNHDA, CDR2 SQIVND, per germline (reference sequence). The V end was cut by 3 bases, the J end by 3 bases, with 10 bases between. The protocol was immunoSEQ multiplex PCR, while the TCRdb copy is restricted to in-frame clones and leaves out a portion. The sample records about 100,000 clones, around 80% being singletons. The sample's time point: blood 4 weeks post-SBRT, at nephrectomy. Treatment of the sample: 15 Gy SBRT to primary tumor, nephrectomy 4 weeks later. V usage is TRBV19 and J usage is TRBJ2-3, with D perhaps TRBD2 (5 bases). The source of this sequence is a man between 60 and 75 years old with renal cell carcinoma. The input for sequencing was blood, taken from a patient whose treatment included radiotherapy and nephrectomy. CDR3 protein: CASSIGGLTDTQYF. The CDR3 DNA follows: TGTGCCAGTAGTATCGGCGGGTTGACAGATACGCAGTATTTT.